This T cell receptor beta chain emerged from a study of T cells in Graves' hyperthyroidism and ophthalmopathy. Study-level results: In blood, most of the thyroid clonotypes expanded above 0.001 were also present. Before onset, by a median of around 6.1 months, the model predicted ophthalmopathy.

Amplification yielded TCR beta CDR3 regions, with RNA transcripts as the source. Using the HTBI primer set, a first-round RT-PCR was run on the TCR CDR3. TCRdb processed the multiplex PCR reads anew with MiXCR; each CDR3 protein has one entry. The data contain around 300,000 distinct CDR3 sequences, approximately 18% of them singletons. Ophthalmopathy in the patients scored at least 3 on Clinical Activity Score and at least 4 on NOSPECS grade, lasting under 3 months. The source of the PBMCs was about 10 ml of fresh peripheral blood. This clonotype was detected ten times or more. Its antigen is undetermined. The clonotype originates from a man aged 45-65 years with Graves' ophthalmopathy. Sequencing input: blood.

The CDR3 spells CASSGPSAGGTEQFF. CDR3 nucleotides: TGTGCCAGCAGCGGACCGTCAGCGGGAGGGACTGAGCAGTTCTTC. This chain joins TRBV11-2 and TRBJ2-1, with 10 bases matching TRBD2. The V gene end was trimmed by 5 bases and the J gene end by 9 bases; junction bases not matched to a gene: 10. The CDR3 has 15 amino acids. Germline V lookup: CDR1 SGHAT, CDR2 FQNNGV.